This is a list of T cell receptor beta chains from one sample in a study of radiotherapy plus CTLA-4 blockade in lung cancer. The repertoire was sequenced with immunoSEQ multiplex PCR; TCRdb's copy has only in-frame clones and lacks some. Found here are tens of thousands of clones, roughly 80% of them singletons; the top ten hold 2.5% to 4%. This specimen consisted of peripheral blood, obtained from a patient treated with radiotherapy plus ipilimumab. Source of these receptors: a human donor with non-small cell lung cancer who had a partial response to radiotherapy plus ipilimumab. Each CDR3 is given without its conserved first and last residue. Fields, in order: V gene, J gene, CDR3 protein.

>TRBV29-1|TRBJ2-7
SVEVAGQGSSYEQY
>TRBV19|TRBJ1-4
ASSTSAGTGRGEKLF
>TRBV6-1|TRBJ1-2
ASGGGYT
>TRBV4-2|TRBJ1-3
ASSHLPGLRNTIY
>TRBV7-8|TRBJ1-1
ASSFGTMNTEAF
>TRBV30|TRBJ1-1
AWSVEPGLQNTEAF
>TRBV28|TRBJ1-6
ASSPRMGSPRSYNSPLH
>TRBV7-9|TRBJ1-2
ASSDATGGNYGYT
>TRBV27|TRBJ1-5
ASRPGTGSGPQH
>TRBV18|TRBJ2-3
ASSNTQAGRVGPDTQY
>TRBV6-4|TRBJ1-1
ASSEQGGQAF
>TRBV11-2|TRBJ2-2
ASSLRAPGITGELF
>TRBV6-1|TRBJ2-1
ASTPEGRNEQF